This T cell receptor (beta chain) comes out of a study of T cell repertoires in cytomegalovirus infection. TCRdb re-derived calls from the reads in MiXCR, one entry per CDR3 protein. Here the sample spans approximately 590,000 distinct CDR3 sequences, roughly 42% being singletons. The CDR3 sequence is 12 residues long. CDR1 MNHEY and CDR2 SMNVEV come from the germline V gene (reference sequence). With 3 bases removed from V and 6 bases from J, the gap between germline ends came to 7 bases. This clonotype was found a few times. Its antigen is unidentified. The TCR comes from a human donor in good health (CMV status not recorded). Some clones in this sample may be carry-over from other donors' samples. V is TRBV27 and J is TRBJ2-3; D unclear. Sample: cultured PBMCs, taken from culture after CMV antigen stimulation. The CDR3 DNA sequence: TGTGCCAGCAGTTTTGGACGGGATACGCAGTATTTT. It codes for CASSFGRDTQYF.